The 24 T cell receptor beta chains below all came from one sample that was sequenced in a study of blood T cell repertoires in COVID-19. Method: immunoSEQ multiplex PCR; TCRdb's copy keeps in-frame clones and lacks some. Here the sample spans around 440,000 clones, 70% to 90% being singletons. Input material: peripheral blood. Every receptor here comes from a woman aged 50 to 60 with COVID-19, enrolled during active disease.

J is TRBJ1-1 and V is TRBV19, with 8 bases fitting TRBD1. V dropped 4 bases and J dropped 5; count of bases not matched to a gene: 3. The germline CDR1 and CDR2 sequences are LNHDA and SQIVND (reference sequence). There are 13 residues in the CDR3. In DNA form, the CDR3 reads TGTGCCAGTAGTACGACAGGGGAAACTGAAGCTTTCTTT. The encoded protein is CASSTTGETEAFF.

The V gene is TRBV4-2, the J gene TRBJ2-7; TRBD2 is a possible D gene (7 bases). Trimming removed 3 bases at V and 4 bases at J, with 16 bases between. The germline CDR1 and CDR2 sequences are LGHNA and YNFKEQ. The CDR3 length is 15 residues. CDR3 in DNA: TGTGCCAGCAGCCACGATACGGGGGGCCCATACGAGCAGTACTTC. Amino acid sequence: CASSHDTGGPYEQYF.

In regard to this clone: Additional DNA sequences in this sample encode the identical CDR3. The rearrangement links TRBV19 to TRBJ1-1, with D possibly matching TRBD1 (6 bases). The CDR3 is 14 residues long. V was trimmed by 3 bases and J by 4 bases, leaving 12 bases between them. CDR1 is LNHDA, CDR2 SQIVND, per germline (reference sequence). The CDR3 region has the DNA TGTGCCAGTAGTATCGGGGGGGCTGGCACTGAAGCTTTCTTT. Protein: CASSIGGAGTEAFF.

V gene TRBV7-9 combines with J gene TRBJ2-3; no definite D call. Germline CDR1 reads SEHNR; CDR2 reads FQNEAQ (reference sequence). Trimming cost V 1 base and J 4 bases, with 12 bases left between them. CDR3 length: 15 amino acids. The CDR3 DNA sequence: TGTGCCAGCAGCTTAGTCGGTTTTCAAGCAGATACGCAGTATTTT. Amino acids: CASSLVGFQADTQYF.

This chain uses TRBV7-2 with TRBJ2-7; weak D call: TRBD2 (6 bases). The V gene lost 5 bases and the J gene lost 3 bases, with 14 bases spanning the gap. Germline CDR1 SGHTA, CDR2 FQGNSA. This CDR3 comprises 14 residues. Here the CDR3 reads CASSPGDARYEQYF. The CDR3 bases are TGTGCCAGCAGCCCGGGGGACGCCCGCTACGAGCAGTACTTC.

The rearrangement uses TRBV19 and TRBJ1-2, with 8 bases identical to TRBD1. Germline loops: CDR1 LNHDA, CDR2 SQIVND (reference sequence). CDR3 size: 14 residues. The V and J ends lost 7 bases and 2 bases, in that order; junction bases with no gene match: 6. The CDR3 region has the DNA TGTGCCAGTATCCCCAGGGGGCAAAACTATGGCTACACCTTC. It yields the protein CASIPRGQNYGYTF.

This chain links TRBV5-1 with TRBJ1-3, with TRBD1 matching over 8 bases. V was clipped by 3 bases and J by 8 bases; unmatched bases: 7. The CDR3 spans 14 residues. Germline-derived CDR1 and CDR2 are SGHRS and YFSETQ. CDR3 DNA: TGCGCCAGCAGCTCACAGGGGGGCCGGGACACCATATATTTT. It codes for CASSSQGGRDTIYF.

The chain recombines TRBV5-6 with TRBJ1-2; D remains ambiguous. V gave up 1 base and J gave up 0 bases, with 7 bases separating them. CDR1 is SGHDT, CDR2 YYEEEE, per germline. The CDR3 loop spans 14 amino acids. CDR3 in DNA: TGTGCCAGCAGCTTGTACAGCCCTAACTATGGCTACACCTTC. Translated, it gives CASSLYSPNYGYTF.

This clone was seen only a few times. This chain connects TRBV13 to TRBJ1-1, with D perhaps TRBD1 (5 bases). The CDR3 has 14 residues. Trimming cost V 5 bases and J 4 bases, with 14 bases left between them. Germline V CDR1 and CDR2: PRHDT, FYEKMQ (reference sequence). The CDR3 coding sequence is TGTGCCAGCAGCCTCGGTCGGGGGGGCACTGAAGCTTTCTTT. Its translation is CASSLGRGGTEAFF.

The chain uses TRBV5-6 and TRBJ1-1; 8 bases agree with TRBD1. Germline CDR1 is SGHDT and CDR2 is YYEEEE. The ends lost 0 bases at V and 5 bases at J; junction bases unmatched: 9. This CDR3 is 16 amino acids long. CDR3 residues: CASSLDRAGGRTEAFF. In DNA form, the CDR3 reads TGTGCCAGCAGCTTGGATCGCGCAGGGGGCCGGACTGAAGCTTTCTTT.

The sample holds a few counts of this clone. The chain is built from TRBV5-1 and TRBJ2-3; perhaps TRBD1 as D (5 bases). V gave up 6 bases and J gave up 3 bases, with 14 bases separating them. In germline, CDR1 is SGHRS, CDR2 YFSETQ. This CDR3 contains 14 residues. Written as DNA, the CDR3 is TGCGCCAGCACCCCCCCTGGGGCTACAGATACGCAGTATTTT. Translation gives CASTPPGATDTQYF.

The chain carries TRBV19 and TRBJ2-3, with D possibly TRBD2 on 7 matching bases. V dropped 4 bases and J dropped 4 bases, with 18 bases sitting between them. Per germline, CDR1 LNHDA and CDR2 SQIVND (reference sequence). The CDR3 runs to 16 residues. The CDR3 reads CASSTGSGGGADTQYF. Written as DNA, the CDR3 is TGTGCCAGTAGTACCGGATCGGGGGGCGGGGCAGATACGCAGTATTTT. The full variable domain, its missing parts supplied by reference TRBV19 and TRBJ2-3, is DGGITQSPKYLFRKEGQNVTLSCEQNLNHDAMYWYRQDPGQGLRLIYYSQIVNDFQKGDIAEGYSVSREKKESFPLTVTSAQKNPTAFYLCASSTGSGGGADTQYFGPGTRLTVL.

The rearrangement uses TRBV3-1 (or the pseudogene TRBV3-2) and TRBJ1-4, with D perhaps matching TRBD1 (5 bases). This CDR3 comprises 15 residues. Germline CDR1 and CDR2: LGHDT and YNNKEL (reference sequence). Trimming pared 0 bases from V and 4 bases from J, leaving 9 bases between. The CDR3 region has the DNA TGTGCCAGCAGCCAAGATCCGGGGGATAATGAAAAACTGTTTTTT. As protein: CASSQDPGDNEKLFF.

The J gene is TRBJ1-2, the V gene TRBV11-1; tentative D call: TRBD1 (6 bases). V was pared by 3 bases and J by 1 base, with 12 bases between. The germline CDR1 and CDR2 sequences are SGHAT and FQDESV (reference sequence). The CDR3 has 15 residues. The CDR3 loop is CASSLDSPDNYGYTF. The CDR3 nucleotides read TGTGCCAGCAGCTTGGACAGCCCAGATAACTATGGCTACACCTTC.

The chain uses TRBV6-1 and TRBJ1-6, with 8 bases fitting TRBD1. After removal of 2 bases from V and 10 bases from J, the junction contained 7 bases not matched to a gene. Germline V gene sequence: CDR1 MNHNS, CDR2 SASEGT. The CDR3 runs to 15 residues. This CDR3 reads CASSESPGGGSPLHF. The CDR3, as DNA: TGTGCCAGCAGTGAATCGCCAGGGGGCGGATCACCCCTCCACTTT.

The V call is TRBV7-2, the J call TRBJ2-6, with D unresolved. The CDR3 spans 18 residues. Germline V lookup: CDR1 SGHTA, CDR2 FQGNSA. The V and J ends lost 2 bases and 0 bases respectively, with 14 bases between them. The CDR3, as DNA: TGTGCCAGCAGCTTATTTTTTCCCGGAGTCTCTGGGGCCAACGTCCTGACTTTC. This sequence encodes CASSLFFPGVSGANVLTF.

This chain joins TRBV19 and TRBJ1-2; no clear D. Trimming cost V 2 bases and J 3 bases, with 7 bases left between them. The length of the CDR3 is 13 residues. Germline loops: CDR1 LNHDA, CDR2 SQIVND (reference sequence). The CDR3 reads CASSINSDYGYTF. DNA for the CDR3: TGTGCCAGTAGTATAAACAGTGACTATGGCTACACCTTC. The variable domain in full, completed from reference TRBV19 and TRBJ1-2, reads DGGITQSPKYLFRKEGQNVTLSCEQNLNHDAMYWYRQDPGQGLRLIYYSQIVNDFQKGDIAEGYSVSREKKESFPLTVTSAQKNPTAFYLCASSINSDYGYTFGSGTRLTVV.

This clone was detected once. The chain's CDR3 is CASSGRQGSSYEQYF. DNA of the CDR3: TGTGCCAGCAGCGGACGACAGGGAAGCTCCTACGAGCAGTACTTC. V usage is TRBV9 and J usage is TRBJ2-7, with TRBD1 matching over 7 bases. The trim removed 3 bases at V and 0 bases at J, leaving 6 bases unmatched. Germline V lookup: CDR1 SGDLS, CDR2 YYNGEE. The CDR3 is made up of 15 amino acids.

This chain uses TRBV19 with TRBJ2-7, with 15 bases lining up with TRBD2. The CDR3 extends over 15 amino acids. Unmatched junction bases numbered 8, after V lost 10 bases and J lost 4 bases. Germline V gene data show CDR1 as LNHDA and CDR2 as SQIVND (reference sequence). CDR3 sequence reads: CATLGLAGGRYEQYF. CDR3 nucleotide sequence: TGTGCCACTCTTGGACTAGCGGGGGGGCGGTACGAGCAGTACTTC.

The chain has TRBV5-1 and TRBJ2-7; no definite D call. The CDR3 contains 16 residues. Trimming shortened V by 0 bases and J by 3 bases, and 16 bases separated the two germline ends. The germline CDR1 and CDR2 sequences are SGHRS and YFSETQ. Here the CDR3 reads CASSLAPNEALYEQYF. Written as DNA, the CDR3 is TGCGCCAGCAGCTTGGCCCCAAATGAGGCCCTCTACGAGCAGTACTTC.

A few counts support this clone. CDR3 nucleotide sequence: TGTGCCAGCAGCTTTTTACGGGACACCTTTAACTATGGCTACACCTTC. Amino acid sequence: CASSFLRDTFNYGYTF. V and J are TRBV7-8 and TRBJ1-2, with D possibly TRBD1 on 6 matching bases. V lost 3 bases, J lost 1 base, and 15 bases lay in between. This CDR3 contains 16 residues. From germline, CDR1 is SGHVS and CDR2 FQNEAQ.

The CDR3, as DNA: TGTGCCAGCAGCAGGGGATCCGGCTACACCTTC. It is translated as CASSRGSGYTF. J is TRBJ1-2 and V is TRBV12-3 or TRBV12-4, with D possibly being TRBD1 (6 bases). The CDR3 has 11 residues. Trimming stripped 6 bases from V and 8 bases from J, with 10 bases between.

This chain connects TRBV4-1 to TRBJ2-5; TRBD2 matches 7 bases. V was pared by 0 bases and J by 2 bases, with 6 bases of the junction left unmatched. CDR3 length equals 16 residues. Germline V gives CDR1 MGHRA, CDR2 YSYEKL. In DNA form, the CDR3 reads TGCGCCAGCAGCCAAGAGGGAGCGGGGCTACAAGAGACCCAGTACTTC. This translates into CASSQEGAGLQETQYF.

This clone was counted a few times. Other DNA sequences in the sample encode the same CDR3. The CDR3 DNA is TGCGCCAGCAGCTTGGACGGCTACGAGCAGTACTTC. It translates to CASSLDGYEQYF. The rearrangement links TRBV5-1 to TRBJ2-7, with D unresolved. The germline CDR1 and CDR2 sequences are SGHRS and YFSETQ. The CDR3 spans 12 residues. V lost 0 bases to trimming and J lost 3 bases, with 4 bases between them.